The rows below give T cell receptor beta chains drawn from one sample of a study of cytomegalovirus exposure and HLA in healthy donors. Profiling relied on immunoSEQ multiplex PCR, and the TCRdb table lists in-frame clones only, not all of them. This sample has around 200,000 clones, with less than 90% found just once. The sequencing sample was made of PBMCs. Receptors originate from a woman younger than 45 in good health and CMV-seronegative. Each CDR3 is given with its conserved first and last residue. The D gene is left open where the match is weak. Rows may omit the clone size; those that give it use once, few, many or a size class.

d_gene: -
v_gene: TRBV7-2
j_gene: TRBJ2-3
abundance: -
CDR3aa: CASSLEGEPDTQYF
CDR3nt: TGTGCCAGCAGCCTAGAGGGGGAGCCAGATACGCAGTATTTT

d_gene: -
v_gene: TRBV5-1
j_gene: TRBJ2-5
abundance: -
CDR3aa: CASSLATLQETQYF
CDR3nt: TGCGCCAGCAGCTTAGCCACGCTCCAAGAGACCCAGTACTTC

d_gene: -
v_gene: TRBV2
j_gene: TRBJ2-3
abundance: -
CDR3aa: CASSEEQGDTQYF
CDR3nt: TGTGCCAGCAGTGAAGAGCAGGGGGATACGCAGTATTTT

d_gene: TRBD1
v_gene: TRBV2
j_gene: TRBJ1-5
abundance: -
CDR3aa: CASTIDRGGSQPQHF
CDR3nt: TGTGCCAGCACTATAGACAGGGGGGGAAGCCAGCCCCAGCATTTT

d_gene: TRBD2
v_gene: TRBV15
j_gene: TRBJ2-1
abundance: -
CDR3aa: CATSGGLAENNEQFF
CDR3nt: TGTGCCACCAGCGGGGGACTAGCGGAAAACAATGAGCAGTTCTTC

d_gene: TRBD2
v_gene: TRBV7-8
j_gene: TRBJ2-1
abundance: -
CDR3aa: CASSPWGGGAFEQFF
CDR3nt: TGTGCCAGCAGCCCGTGGGGCGGGGGGGCGTTTGAGCAGTTCTTC

d_gene: -
v_gene: TRBV29-1
j_gene: TRBJ2-3
abundance: -
CDR3aa: CSVGGGSTDTQYF
CDR3nt: TGCAGCGTTGGCGGCGGGAGCACAGATACGCAGTATTTT

d_gene: -
v_gene: TRBV11-3
j_gene: TRBJ2-1
abundance: -
CDR3aa: CASSLGGAHNEQFF
CDR3nt: TGTGCCAGCAGCTTGGGGGGGGCCCACAATGAGCAGTTCTTC

d_gene: TRBD1
v_gene: TRBV2
j_gene: TRBJ2-5
abundance: -
CDR3aa: CASMRGTGQETQYF
CDR3nt: TGTGCCAGCATGAGGGGGACAGGGCAAGAGACCCAGTACTTC

d_gene: -
v_gene: TRBV11-2
j_gene: TRBJ2-7
abundance: once
CDR3aa: CASSLAGGPLEQYF
CDR3nt: TGTGCCAGCAGCCTAGCAGGGGGGCCCCTCGAGCAGTACTTC

d_gene: -
v_gene: TRBV9
j_gene: TRBJ2-1
abundance: -
CDR3aa: CASSTPNNEQFF
CDR3nt: TGTGCCAGCAGCACTCCAAACAATGAGCAGTTCTTC

d_gene: -
v_gene: TRBV2
j_gene: TRBJ2-7
abundance: -
CDR3aa: CASSDRSSYEQYF
CDR3nt: TGTGCCAGCAGTGACAGAAGCTCCTACGAGCAGTACTTC

d_gene: TRBD2
v_gene: TRBV6-1
j_gene: TRBJ2-2
abundance: -
CDR3aa: CASSDPRSGRAGGELFF
CDR3nt: TGTGCCAGCAGTGACCCAAGGAGCGGGAGGGCCGGCGGGGAGCTGTTTTTT

d_gene: TRBD1
v_gene: TRBV29-1
j_gene: TRBJ2-3
abundance: once
CDR3aa: CSVVQQGARTDTQYF
CDR3nt: TGCAGCGTAGTTCAACAGGGGGCAAGGACAGATACGCAGTATTTT

d_gene: -
v_gene: TRBV19
j_gene: TRBJ2-3
abundance: -
CDR3aa: CASSIGGAAADTQYF
CDR3nt: TGTGCCAGTAGTATTGGAGGGGCAGCGGCAGATACGCAGTATTTT

d_gene: -
v_gene: TRBV14
j_gene: TRBJ2-2
abundance: -
CDR3aa: CASSQDLTAGYTGELFF
CDR3nt: TGTGCCAGCAGCCAAGATCTAACGGCAGGGTACACCGGGGAGCTGTTTTTT

d_gene: -
v_gene: TRBV5-1
j_gene: TRBJ2-2
abundance: few
CDR3aa: CASSLEGGAGGTGELFF
CDR3nt: TGCGCCAGCAGCTTGGAGGGAGGTGCTGGCGGGACCGGGGAGCTGTTTTTT

d_gene: TRBD1
v_gene: TRBV28
j_gene: TRBJ1-3
abundance: -
CDR3aa: CASRGTGGRPGNTIYF
CDR3nt: TGTGCCAGCAGGGGGACAGGTGGGAGACCTGGAAACACCATATATTTT

d_gene: -
v_gene: TRBV13
j_gene: TRBJ2-2
abundance: -
CDR3aa: CASSLEHRATGELFF
CDR3nt: TGTGCCAGCAGCTTAGAGCACAGGGCCACCGGGGAGCTGTTTTTT

d_gene: TRBD2
v_gene: TRBV5-4
j_gene: TRBJ2-3
abundance: once
CDR3aa: CASSLMASGTDTQYF
CDR3nt: TGTGCCAGCAGCTTGATGGCTAGCGGGACAGATACGCAGTATTTT

d_gene: TRBD1
v_gene: TRBV19
j_gene: TRBJ2-7
abundance: -
CDR3aa: CASSVGTGSYEQYF
CDR3nt: TGTGCCAGTAGTGTCGGGACAGGGAGCTACGAGCAGTACTTC

d_gene: -
v_gene: TRBV5-1
j_gene: TRBJ2-3
abundance: -
CDR3aa: CASSTRGGVEDTQYF
CDR3nt: TGCGCCAGCAGCACGAGGGGGGGGGTGGAAGATACGCAGTATTTT

d_gene: -
v_gene: TRBV2
j_gene: TRBJ2-3
abundance: -
CDR3aa: CAREGRLNPNSTDTQYF
CDR3nt: TGTGCCAGGGAGGGCAGGCTCAACCCAAATAGCACAGATACGCAGTATTTT

d_gene: TRBD2
v_gene: TRBV27
j_gene: TRBJ2-7
abundance: -
CDR3aa: CASKRAGGPPYEQYF
CDR3nt: TGTGCCAGCAAAAGAGCGGGAGGGCCCCCCTACGAGCAGTACTTC

d_gene: TRBD2
v_gene: TRBV18
j_gene: TRBJ2-1
abundance: -
CDR3aa: CASSQTSGSYNEQFF
CDR3nt: TGTGCCAGCTCTCAGACTAGCGGGAGCTACAATGAGCAGTTCTTC

d_gene: TRBD1
v_gene: TRBV30
j_gene: TRBJ2-7
abundance: -
CDR3aa: CAWRRTPGRGGLSSYEQYF
CDR3nt: TGTGCCTGGAGGAGAACTCCCGGACGAGGGGGCCTAAGCTCCTACGAGCAGTACTTC

d_gene: TRBD1
v_gene: TRBV5-1
j_gene: TRBJ1-1
abundance: -
CDR3aa: CASSLTLTGGTEAFF
CDR3nt: TGCGCCAGCAGCTTGACTCTGACAGGGGGAACTGAAGCTTTCTTT

d_gene: TRBD2
v_gene: TRBV7-9
j_gene: TRBJ2-1
abundance: -
CDR3aa: CASSVGGRALNEQFF
CDR3nt: TGTGCCAGCAGCGTCGGCGGGAGGGCCTTAAATGAGCAGTTCTTC

d_gene: -
v_gene: TRBV28
j_gene: TRBJ1-4
abundance: -
CDR3aa: CASSFRGVEKLFF
CDR3nt: TGTGCCAGCAGTTTCAGGGGAGTTGAAAAACTGTTTTTT

d_gene: TRBD2
v_gene: TRBV7-7
j_gene: TRBJ2-1
abundance: -
CDR3aa: CASSEGLAFSSYNEQFF
CDR3nt: TGTGCTAGCAGCGAGGGACTAGCGTTTAGCTCCTACAATGAGCAGTTCTTC

d_gene: TRBD1
v_gene: TRBV19
j_gene: TRBJ2-3
abundance: -
CDR3aa: CASSSTGGNTQYF
CDR3nt: TGTGCCAGTAGTTCCACAGGGGGAAATACGCAGTATTTT

d_gene: TRBD2
v_gene: TRBV28
j_gene: TRBJ2-7
abundance: -
CDR3aa: CASSRTSGATYEQYF
CDR3nt: TGTGCCAGCAGTAGGACTAGCGGAGCTACCTACGAGCAGTACTTC

d_gene: -
v_gene: TRBV5-1
j_gene: TRBJ1-1
abundance: -
CDR3aa: CASSRTGKDTEAFF
CDR3nt: TGCGCCAGCAGCCGAACCGGGAAGGACACTGAAGCTTTCTTT

d_gene: -
v_gene: TRBV18
j_gene: TRBJ2-1
abundance: -
CDR3aa: CASSPGGNEQFF
CDR3nt: TGTGCCAGCTCACCAGGGGGGAATGAGCAGTTCTTC

d_gene: TRBD1
v_gene: TRBV5-1
j_gene: TRBJ2-1
abundance: few
CDR3aa: CASSLGQEVGEQFF
CDR3nt: TGCGCCAGCAGCTTAGGACAGGAGGTCGGTGAGCAGTTCTTC

d_gene: TRBD2
v_gene: TRBV11-3
j_gene: TRBJ2-3
abundance: -
CDR3aa: CASSSGLAGATDTQYF
CDR3nt: TGTGCCAGCAGCTCGGGACTAGCGGGAGCAACAGATACGCAGTATTTT

d_gene: -
v_gene: TRBV5-5
j_gene: TRBJ2-7
abundance: -
CDR3aa: CASSPSRGQAYEQYF
CDR3nt: TGTGCCAGCAGCCCGAGTCGGGGTCAAGCCTACGAGCAGTACTTC

d_gene: -
v_gene: TRBV6-1
j_gene: TRBJ1-5
abundance: -
CDR3aa: CASNIKGMGNQPQHF
CDR3nt: TGTGCCAGCAATATTAAGGGGATGGGCAATCAGCCCCAGCATTTT

d_gene: TRBD1
v_gene: TRBV15
j_gene: TRBJ1-3
abundance: -
CDR3aa: CATSRDRISGNTIYF
CDR3nt: TGTGCCACCAGCAGGGACAGGATCTCTGGAAACACCATATATTTT

d_gene: -
v_gene: TRBV7-2
j_gene: TRBJ2-3
abundance: -
CDR3aa: CASSLLALTSDTQYF
CDR3nt: TGTGCCAGCAGCTTACTAGCGCTTACGTCAGATACGCAGTATTTT

d_gene: TRBD2
v_gene: TRBV7-7
j_gene: TRBJ2-1
abundance: -
CDR3aa: CASSVDPAGELDEQFF
CDR3nt: TGTGCTAGCAGCGTTGACCCCGCGGGAGAACTCGATGAGCAGTTCTTC

d_gene: TRBD2
v_gene: TRBV7-8
j_gene: TRBJ2-5
abundance: -
CDR3aa: CASSLLPGGAGETQYF
CDR3nt: TGTGCCAGCAGCTTATTACCCGGGGGGGCGGGGGAGACCCAGTACTTC

d_gene: -
v_gene: TRBV13
j_gene: TRBJ2-2
abundance: -
CDR3aa: CASTSDANTGELFF
CDR3nt: TGTGCCAGCACGAGCGACGCGAACACCGGGGAGCTGTTTTTT

d_gene: -
v_gene: TRBV9
j_gene: TRBJ2-3
abundance: -
CDR3aa: CASAIGDTQYF
CDR3nt: TGTGCCAGCGCAATCGGAGATACGCAGTATTTT